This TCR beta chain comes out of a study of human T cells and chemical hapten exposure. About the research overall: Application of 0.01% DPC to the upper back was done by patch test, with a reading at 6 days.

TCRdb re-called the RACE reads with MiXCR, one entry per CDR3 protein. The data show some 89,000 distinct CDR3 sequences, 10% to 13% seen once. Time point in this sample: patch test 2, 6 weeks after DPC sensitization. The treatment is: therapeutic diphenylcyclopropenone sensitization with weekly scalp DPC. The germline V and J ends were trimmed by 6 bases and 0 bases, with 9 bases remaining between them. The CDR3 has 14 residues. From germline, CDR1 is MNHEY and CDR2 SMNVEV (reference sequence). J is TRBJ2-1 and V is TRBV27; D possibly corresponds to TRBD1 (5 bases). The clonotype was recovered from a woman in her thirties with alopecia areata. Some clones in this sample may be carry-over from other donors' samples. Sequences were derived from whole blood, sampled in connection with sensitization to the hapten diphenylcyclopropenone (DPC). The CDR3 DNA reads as TGTGCCAGCAGAGTCACAGGCTCCTACAATGAGCAGTTCTTC. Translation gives CASRVTGSYNEQFF.